A selection of T cell receptor beta chains follows, all from one sample in a study of cytomegalovirus exposure and HLA in healthy donors. Sequencing was performed with immunoSEQ multiplex PCR; in TCRdb, only in-frame clones are kept and a portion is missing. Of approximately 100,000 clones detected, 71% appear once; the ten largest clones hold over 2.5%. Input material: PBMCs. The origin of the receptors is a female donor in good health and CMV-seronegative. Both conserved end residues are part of each CDR3. The D gene is left open where the match is weak. A clone size is listed for some rows: how often the clone was seen (once, few, many), or a class if it is expanded.

clone size	D gene	V gene	J gene	CDR3 protein	CDR3 DNA
.	TRBD2	TRBV18	TRBJ2-7	CASSPSGRSLYEQYF	TGTGCCAGCTCACCGAGCGGGAGAAGCCTGTACGAGCAGTACTTC
.	TRBD2	TRBV9	TRBJ2-1	CASSHSGSSYNEQFF	TGTGCCAGCAGTCATAGCGGGAGCTCCTACAATGAGCAGTTCTTC
.	TRBD1	TRBV11-2	TRBJ2-7	CASSPEWGQVKYEQYF	TGTGCCAGCAGCCCCGAGTGGGGACAGGTTAAGTACGAGCAGTACTTC
.	.	TRBV4-2	TRBJ2-2	CASSQSDTGELFF	TGTGCCAGCAGCCAATCAGACACCGGGGAGCTGTTTTTT
.	.	TRBV6-1	TRBJ1-6	CASSPRQDSPLHF	TGTGCCAGCAGCCCGAGACAGGATTCACCCCTCCACTTT
.	TRBD2	TRBV6-5	TRBJ2-7	CASRGLANHYEQYF	TGTGCCAGCAGAGGACTAGCGAACCACTACGAGCAGTACTTC
once	.	TRBV29-1	TRBJ2-7	CSVEDPDQGPYEQYF	TGCAGCGTTGAAGATCCGGATCAGGGTCCCTACGAGCAGTACTTC
.	TRBD1	TRBV29-1	TRBJ1-1	CSGYRGGTEAFF	TGCAGCGGATACAGGGGAGGTACTGAAGCTTTCTTT
.	.	TRBV5-1	TRBJ2-7	CASSLDAGSYEQYF	TGCGCCAGCAGCTTGGATGCAGGGTCCTACGAGCAGTACTTC
.	.	TRBV28	TRBJ2-7	CASSPTDLLEQYF	TGTGCCAGCAGCCCTACCGACTTACTGGAGCAGTACTTC
.	.	TRBV2	TRBJ2-2	CASKGGMNTGELFF	TGTGCCAGCAAAGGGGGAATGAACACCGGGGAGCTGTTTTTT
.	.	TRBV5-1	TRBJ2-1	CASSSGMLYNEQFF	TGCGCCAGCAGTAGCGGAATGCTCTACAATGAGCAGTTCTTC
once	.	TRBV9	TRBJ2-1	CASSVAGSYNEQFF	TGTGCCAGCAGCGTAGCGGGCTCCTACAATGAGCAGTTCTTC
.	.	TRBV4-1	TRBJ2-7	CASSGMSGGYEQYF	TGCGCCAGCAGCGGCATGAGTGGGGGCTACGAGCAGTACTTC
.	.	TRBV4-3	TRBJ2-1	CASSQVGATGNEQFF	TGCGCCAGCAGCCAAGTAGGGGCCACTGGAAATGAGCAGTTCTTC
.	TRBD1	TRBV4-2	TRBJ2-2	CASSPSGQGRAGELFF	TGTGCCAGCAGCCCCAGCGGACAGGGACGGGCCGGGGAGCTGTTTTTT
.	TRBD2	TRBV27	TRBJ2-7	CASSGHRGIAGGSSYEQYF	TGTGCCAGCAGTGGACACAGGGGAATAGCGGGAGGTAGCTCCTACGAGCAGTACTTC
.	TRBD1	TRBV4-3	TRBJ1-2	CASSQKMDRTINYGYTF	TGCGCCAGCAGTCAAAAGATGGACAGGACGATTAACTATGGCTACACCTTC
.	TRBD2	TRBV4-1	TRBJ2-1	CASSQDRERGWSSYNEQFF	TGCGCCAGCAGCCAAGATAGGGAGCGGGGGTGGAGCTCCTACAATGAGCAGTTCTTC
.	TRBD1	TRBV7-2	TRBJ1-2	CASSLEGAANYGYTF	TGTGCCAGCAGCTTAGAGGGGGCAGCTAACTATGGCTACACCTTC
.	.	TRBV30	TRBJ1-1	CAWTKGGWTEAFF	TGTGCCTGGACAAAAGGAGGGTGGACTGAAGCTTTCTTT
.	TRBD2	TRBV2	TRBJ2-3	CASSFGRGTTDTQYF	TGTGCCAGCTCGTTCGGGCGGGGGACCACAGATACGCAGTATTTT
few	.	TRBV5-5	TRBJ2-2	CASSLGFSGTGELFF	TGTGCCAGCAGCTTGGGGTTCTCCGGGACCGGGGAGCTGTTTTTT
.	TRBD2	TRBV10-3	TRBJ2-1	CAISSGAGSSYNEQFF	TGTGCCATCAGTTCCGGAGCGGGGAGCTCCTACAATGAGCAGTTCTTC
.	.	TRBV19	TRBJ2-7	CASSIEAGVLGEQYF	TGTGCCAGTAGTATTGAGGCAGGGGTTCTGGGCGAGCAGTACTTC
.	TRBD2	TRBV27	TRBJ2-1	CASSLGLAVTNEQFF	TGTGCCAGCAGCTTGGGACTAGCGGTAACTAATGAGCAGTTCTTC
few	TRBD1	TRBV5-1	TRBJ2-3	CASSRQGSRQDTQYF	TGCGCCAGCAGCCGACAGGGGTCTAGACAAGATACGCAGTATTTT
.	.	TRBV10-1	TRBJ1-5	CASSEGGNQPQHF	TGCGCCAGCAGTGAAGGGGGCAATCAGCCCCAGCATTTT
once	.	TRBV11-2	TRBJ2-1	CASLTLTGPQANEQFF	TGTGCCAGCCTTACCCTGACAGGCCCACAGGCCAATGAGCAGTTCTTC
.	.	TRBV9	TRBJ2-7	CASSVGDGAYEQYF	TGTGCCAGCAGCGTAGGAGACGGGGCCTACGAGCAGTACTTC
.	.	TRBV29-1	TRBJ2-1	CSVETQRNNEQFF	TGCAGCGTTGAAACCCAGCGGAACAATGAGCAGTTCTTC
.	TRBD2	TRBV11-2	TRBJ2-7	CASSLGYSGTGEQYF	TGTGCCAGCAGCTTAGGATATAGCGGGACGGGCGAGCAGTACTTC
.	.	TRBV27	TRBJ2-6	CASALGRANVLTF	TGTGCCAGTGCACTAGGGAGGGCCAACGTCCTGACTTTC
.	TRBD2	TRBV7-2	TRBJ2-5	CASSLSGPGETQYF	TGTGCCAGCAGCCTTAGCGGGCCCGGTGAGACCCAGTACTTC
.	.	TRBV9	TRBJ2-7	CASSVGPDSLSYEQYF	TGTGCCAGCAGCGTAGGCCCTGACAGTCTGTCCTACGAGCAGTACTTC
.	TRBD2	TRBV9	TRBJ2-5	CASSAPLAGRRETQYF	TGTGCCAGCAGCGCCCCCCTAGCGGGAAGGAGAGAGACCCAGTACTTC
.	.	TRBV5-4	TRBJ2-6	CASSSKRVTGANVLTF	TGTGCCAGCAGCTCTAAAAGAGTAACTGGGGCCAACGTCCTGACTTTC
.	.	TRBV5-6	TRBJ1-1	CASRQSTGDGRTDPEAFF	TGTGCCAGCAGACAATCCACGGGAGATGGGAGAACTGATCCTGAAGCTTTCTTT
once	TRBD1	TRBV15	TRBJ2-1	CATSRGALGGLYNEQFF	TGTGCCACCAGCAGAGGGGCCTTAGGGGGCCTTTACAATGAGCAGTTCTTC
.	.	TRBV27	TRBJ2-7	CASSPQEPSVGEQYF	TGTGCCAGCAGCCCTCAGGAACCTTCGGTGGGCGAGCAGTACTTC
.	.	TRBV30	TRBJ2-7	CAWRAPGLPYEQYF	TGTGCCTGGAGAGCCCCGGGACTCCCTTACGAGCAGTACTTC
.	.	TRBV18	TRBJ2-7	CASSHQANPYEQYF	TGTGCCAGCTCACACCAGGCGAATCCCTACGAGCAGTACTTC
.	.	TRBV6-1	TRBJ2-2	CASDGRGDGTGELFF	TGTGCCAGCGATGGTAGGGGCGACGGCACCGGGGAGCTGTTTTTT
.	.	TRBV5-1	TRBJ2-3	CASSPQTRAGGATQYF	TGCGCCAGCAGCCCCCAAACTAGGGCCGGGGGAGCTACGCAGTATTTT
.	TRBD2	TRBV5-1	TRBJ2-1	CASSLAGGSGISYNEQFF	TGCGCCAGCAGCTTGGCGGGGGGTAGCGGGATCTCCTACAATGAGCAGTTCTTC
.	TRBD1	TRBV6-1	TRBJ2-7	CASSTRTGGPYEQYF	TGTGCCAGCAGTACCAGGACAGGGGGTCCCTACGAGCAGTACTTC
.	.	TRBV27	TRBJ2-1	CASKLARTYNEQFF	TGTGCCAGCAAATTAGCGAGGACCTACAATGAGCAGTTCTTC
.	.	TRBV28	TRBJ1-1	CASTQRGRGAFF	TGTGCCAGCACCCAGAGAGGGAGGGGAGCTTTCTTT
.	.	TRBV18	TRBJ1-2	CASSSGRSNYGYTF	TGTGCCAGCTCATCAGGCAGATCCAACTATGGCTACACCTTC
few	.	TRBV9	TRBJ2-5	CASSVEGPETQYF	TGTGCCAGCAGCGTAGAGGGGCCCGAGACCCAGTACTTC